Listed here is a single T cell receptor beta chain. Trimming took 3 bases from V and 4 from J, leaving 14 bases between them. The CDR3 is 15 residues long. In germline, CDR1 is SGHNT, CDR2 YENEEA. Sequencing used immunoSEQ multiplex PCR; TCRdb keeps in-frame clones, though not all of them. Found here are around 130,000 clones, more than 80% of them singletons; the top ten hold around 30%. This specimen comes from a study of blood T cell repertoires in COVID-19. Study as a whole: The study drew acute and convalescent COVID-19 samples from the United States, Italy and Spain.

This clonotype was obtained from a man aged 65 to 85 with active or convalescent COVID-19. Sequencing used peripheral blood. V gene TRBV11-3 combines with J gene TRBJ2-3; D is possibly TRBD2 (5 bases). CDR3 DNA: TGTGCCAGCAGCTTTACCGGGCTAGCTTCAGATACGCAGTATTTT. Translating gives CASSFTGLASDTQYF.